This entry features one TCR beta chain sequence. Some clones are missing from TCRdb's copy, which holds only in-frame ones; the method was immunoSEQ multiplex PCR. The profile shows around 35,000 clones, more than 75% of them singletons. This specimen comes from a study of lymphopenia after photon versus proton radiotherapy. The origin of this receptor is a man between 45 and 60 years old with gastric cancer. The material sequenced was peripheral blood, taken from a patient treated with photon-based radiotherapy.

The CDR3 nucleotides are TGTGCCAGCAGCCAGGGGGGGACTAGCAACAATGAGCAGTTCTTC. Protein: CASSQGGTSNNEQFF. V usage is TRBV28 and J usage is TRBJ2-1; TRBD2 matches at 9 bases. CDR3 length: 15 residues. J gave up 5 bases and V 6 bases, and 8 bases lay outside the gene matches. Germline CDR1 is MDHEN and CDR2 is SYDVKM.